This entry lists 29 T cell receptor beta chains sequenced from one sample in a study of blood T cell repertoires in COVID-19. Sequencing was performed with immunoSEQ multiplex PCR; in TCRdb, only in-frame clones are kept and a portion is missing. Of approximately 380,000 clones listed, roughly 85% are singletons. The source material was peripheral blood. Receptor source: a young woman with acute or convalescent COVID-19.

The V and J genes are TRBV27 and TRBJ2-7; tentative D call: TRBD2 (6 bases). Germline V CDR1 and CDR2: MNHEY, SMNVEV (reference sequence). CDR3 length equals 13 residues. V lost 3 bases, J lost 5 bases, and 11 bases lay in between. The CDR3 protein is CASSFGSGNEQYF. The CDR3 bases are TGTGCCAGCAGTTTCGGGAGCGGTAACGAGCAGTACTTC.

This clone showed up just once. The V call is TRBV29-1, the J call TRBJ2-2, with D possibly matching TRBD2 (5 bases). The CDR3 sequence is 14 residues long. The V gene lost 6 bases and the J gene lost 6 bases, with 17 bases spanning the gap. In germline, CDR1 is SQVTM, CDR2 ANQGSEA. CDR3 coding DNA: TGCAGCGTGCTCGGGCGCTTCGGGGCCGGGGAGCTGTTTTTT. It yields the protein CSVLGRFGAGELFF.

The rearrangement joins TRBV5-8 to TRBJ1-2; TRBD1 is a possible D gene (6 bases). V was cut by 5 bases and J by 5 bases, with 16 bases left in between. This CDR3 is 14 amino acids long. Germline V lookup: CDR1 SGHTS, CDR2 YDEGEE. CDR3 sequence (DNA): TGTGCCAGCAGTCCCGACAGGCCCGCGTATGGCTACACCTTC. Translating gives CASSPDRPAYGYTF.

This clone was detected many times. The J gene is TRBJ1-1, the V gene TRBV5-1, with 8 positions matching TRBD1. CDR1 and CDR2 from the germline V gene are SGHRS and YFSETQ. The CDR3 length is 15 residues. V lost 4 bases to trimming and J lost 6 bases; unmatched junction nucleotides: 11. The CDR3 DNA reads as TGCGCCAGCAGCAAATTGGACAGGGTCTTATCTGAAGCTTTCTTT. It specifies CASSKLDRVLSEAFF.

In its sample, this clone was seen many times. DNA of the CDR3: TGTGCCAGCAGTGAAAGACTAGCGGGGGGGCCAGGTTCCCCAGAGACCCAGTACTTC. It is translated as CASSERLAGGPGSPETQYF. V gene TRBV2 combines with J gene TRBJ2-5, with TRBD2 matching over 14 bases. With 2 bases clipped from V and 4 bases from J, the junction kept 12 bases outside the gene matches. Germline V gene lookup returns CDR1 SNHLY and CDR2 FYNNEI. CDR3 length: 19 residues.

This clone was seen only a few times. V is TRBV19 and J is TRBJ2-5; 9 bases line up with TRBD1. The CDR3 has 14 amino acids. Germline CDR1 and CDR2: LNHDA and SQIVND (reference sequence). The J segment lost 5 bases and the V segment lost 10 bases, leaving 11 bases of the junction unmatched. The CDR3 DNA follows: TGTGCCACCCGAGACAGGGGGAGAGGGGAGACCCAGTACTTC. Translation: CATRDRGRGETQYF.

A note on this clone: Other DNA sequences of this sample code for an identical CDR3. CDR3 nucleotides: TGTGCCAGCAGCCCCGGACTAGCGGGAGTGGATACGCAGTATTTT. Translation: CASSPGLAGVDTQYF. The rearrangement joins TRBV9 to TRBJ2-3; TRBD2 aligns across 13 bases. V shed 4 bases and J 6 bases; nucleotides not matched to a gene: 5. Germline-derived CDR1 and CDR2 are SGDLS and YYNGEE. The CDR3 has 15 amino acids.

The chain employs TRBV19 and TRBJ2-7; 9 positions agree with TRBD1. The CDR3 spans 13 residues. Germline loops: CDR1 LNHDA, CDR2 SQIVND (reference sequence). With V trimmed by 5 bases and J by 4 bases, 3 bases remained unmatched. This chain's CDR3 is CASSLGQGYEQYF. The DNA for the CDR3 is TGTGCCAGTAGTCTGGGACAGGGTTACGAGCAGTACTTC.

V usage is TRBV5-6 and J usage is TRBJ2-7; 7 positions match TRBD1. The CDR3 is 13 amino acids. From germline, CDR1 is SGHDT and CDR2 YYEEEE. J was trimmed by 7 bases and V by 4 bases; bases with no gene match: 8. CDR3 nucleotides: TGTGCCAGCAGCATGTCGACAGGGCGGGAGCAGTACTTC. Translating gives CASSMSTGREQYF.

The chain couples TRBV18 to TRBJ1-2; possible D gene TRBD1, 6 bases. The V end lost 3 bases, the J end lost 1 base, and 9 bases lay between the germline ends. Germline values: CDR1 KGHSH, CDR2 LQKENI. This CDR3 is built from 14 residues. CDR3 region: CASSPDSLNYGYTF. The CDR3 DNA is TGTGCCAGCTCACCGGACAGCCTTAACTATGGCTACACCTTC.

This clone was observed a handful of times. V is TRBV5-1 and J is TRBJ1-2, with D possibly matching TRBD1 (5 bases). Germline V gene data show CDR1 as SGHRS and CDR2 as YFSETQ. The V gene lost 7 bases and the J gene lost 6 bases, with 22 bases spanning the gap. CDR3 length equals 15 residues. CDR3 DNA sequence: TGCGCCAGCTCAGACAACTGGGGGGAATTCGATGGCTACACCTTC. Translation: CASSDNWGEFDGYTF.

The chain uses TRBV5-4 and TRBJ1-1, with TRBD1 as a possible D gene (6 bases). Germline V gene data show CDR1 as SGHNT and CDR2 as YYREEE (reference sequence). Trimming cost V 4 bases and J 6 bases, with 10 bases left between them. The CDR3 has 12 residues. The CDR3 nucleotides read TGTGCCAGCAGCCAAAGGGGGTCTGAAGCTTTCTTT. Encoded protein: CASSQRGSEAFF.

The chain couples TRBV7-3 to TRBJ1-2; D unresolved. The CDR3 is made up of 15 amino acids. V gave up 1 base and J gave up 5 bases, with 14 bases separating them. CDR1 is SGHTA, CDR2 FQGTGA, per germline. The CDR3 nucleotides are TGTGCCAGCAGCTTAAACCCGGGAAGAAATTATGGCTACACCTTC. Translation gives CASSLNPGRNYGYTF.

CDR3 DNA: TGTGCCAGCAGCTTGGATACAGGAATGAACACTGAAGCTTTCTTT. As protein: CASSLDTGMNTEAFF. The J gene is TRBJ1-1, the V gene TRBV5-5, with D tentatively TRBD1 (5 bases). The CDR3 covers 15 residues. V dropped 0 bases and J dropped 0 bases, with 9 bases sitting between them. CDR1 and CDR2 (germline): SGHKS, YYEKEE (reference sequence).

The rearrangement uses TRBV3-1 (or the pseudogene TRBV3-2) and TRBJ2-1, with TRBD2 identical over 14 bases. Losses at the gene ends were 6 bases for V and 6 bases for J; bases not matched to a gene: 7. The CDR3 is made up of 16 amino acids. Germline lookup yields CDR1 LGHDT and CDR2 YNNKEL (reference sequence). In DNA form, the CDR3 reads TGTGCCAGCAGTTCTTTCGGGACTAGCGGGAGCAATGAGCAGTTCTTC. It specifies CASSSFGTSGSNEQFF.

The chain's CDR3 is CASSPPSGRNYEQYF. CDR3 nucleotides: TGTGCCAGCAGTCCACCTAGCGGGAGGAACTACGAGCAGTACTTC. The chain links TRBV27 to TRBJ2-7, with TRBD2 matching 11 bases. Germline values: CDR1 MNHEY, CDR2 SMNVEV (reference sequence). The CDR3 is 15 amino acids. The trim removed 5 bases at V and 3 bases at J, leaving 6 bases unmatched.

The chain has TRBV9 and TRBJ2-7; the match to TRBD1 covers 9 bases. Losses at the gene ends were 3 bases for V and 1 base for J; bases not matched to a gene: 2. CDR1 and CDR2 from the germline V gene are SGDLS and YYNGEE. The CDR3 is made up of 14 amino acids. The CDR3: CASSEGTGSYEQYF. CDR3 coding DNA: TGTGCCAGCAGCGAAGGGACAGGGTCCTACGAGCAGTACTTC.

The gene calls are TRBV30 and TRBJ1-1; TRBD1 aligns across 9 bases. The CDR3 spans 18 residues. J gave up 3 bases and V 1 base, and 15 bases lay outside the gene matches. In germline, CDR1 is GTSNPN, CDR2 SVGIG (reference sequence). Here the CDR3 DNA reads TGTGCCTGGAGTGGACGGACAGGGGAGATCGGATTCGACACTGAAGCTTTCTTT. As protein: CAWSGRTGEIGFDTEAFF.

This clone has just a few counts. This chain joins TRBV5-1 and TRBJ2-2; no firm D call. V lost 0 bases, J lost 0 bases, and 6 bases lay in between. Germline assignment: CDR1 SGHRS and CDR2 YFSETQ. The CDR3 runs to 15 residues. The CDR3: CASSLARSNTGELFF. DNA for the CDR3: TGCGCCAGCAGCTTGGCCCGGTCGAACACCGGGGAGCTGTTTTTT.

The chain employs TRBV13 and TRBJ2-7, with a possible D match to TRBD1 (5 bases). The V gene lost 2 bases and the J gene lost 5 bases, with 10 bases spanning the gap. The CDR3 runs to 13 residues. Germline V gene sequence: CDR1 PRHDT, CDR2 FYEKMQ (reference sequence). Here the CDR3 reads CASSLRGINEQYF. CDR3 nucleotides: TGTGCCAGCAGCTTAAGGGGAATCAACGAGCAGTACTTC. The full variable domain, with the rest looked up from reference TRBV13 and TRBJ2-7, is AAGVIQSPRHLIKEKRETATLKCYPIPRHDTVYWYQQGPGQDPQFLISFYEKMQSDKGSIPDRFSAQQFSDYHSELNMSSLELGDSALYFCASSLRGINEQYFGPGTRLTVT.

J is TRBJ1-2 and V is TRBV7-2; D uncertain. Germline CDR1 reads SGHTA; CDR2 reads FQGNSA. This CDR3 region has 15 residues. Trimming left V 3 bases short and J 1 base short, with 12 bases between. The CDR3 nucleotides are TGTGCCAGCAGCTTCCTGACGGACTTTAACTATGGCTACACCTTC. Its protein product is CASSFLTDFNYGYTF.

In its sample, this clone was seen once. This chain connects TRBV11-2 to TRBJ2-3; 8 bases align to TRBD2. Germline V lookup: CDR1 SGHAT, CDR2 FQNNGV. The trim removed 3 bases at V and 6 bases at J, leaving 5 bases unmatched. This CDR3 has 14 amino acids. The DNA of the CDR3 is TGTGCCAGCAGCTTTGGGACTAGGGGGGATACGCAGTATTTT. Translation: CASSFGTRGDTQYF. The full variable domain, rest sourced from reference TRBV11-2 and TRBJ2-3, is EAGVAQSPRYKIIEKRQSVAFWCNPISGHATLYWYQQILGQGPKLLIQFQNNGVVDDSQLPKDRFSAERLKGVDSTLKIQPAKLEDSAVYLCASSFGTRGDTQYFGPGTRLTVL.

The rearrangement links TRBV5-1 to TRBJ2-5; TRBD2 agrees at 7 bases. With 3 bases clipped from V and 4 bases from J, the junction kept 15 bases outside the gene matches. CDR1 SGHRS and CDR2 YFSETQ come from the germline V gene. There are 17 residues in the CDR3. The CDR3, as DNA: TGCGCCAGCAGCTCCAATCTAGGGAGAGCGGGAATAGAGACCCAGTACTTC. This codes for CASSSNLGRAGIETQYF. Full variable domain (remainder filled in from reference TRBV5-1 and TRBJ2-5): KAGVTQTPRYLIKTRGQQVTLSCSPISGHRSVSWYQQTPGQGLQFLFEYFSETQRNKGNFPGRFSGRQFSNSRSEMNVSTLELGDSALYLCASSSNLGRAGIETQYFGPGTRLLVL.

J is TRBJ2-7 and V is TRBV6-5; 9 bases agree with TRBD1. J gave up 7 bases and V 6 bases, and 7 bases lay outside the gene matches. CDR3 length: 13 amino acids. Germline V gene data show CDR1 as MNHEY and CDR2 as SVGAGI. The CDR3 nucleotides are TGTGCCAGCAGCGGGGGGACAGGGTTGGAGCAGTACTTC. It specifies CASSGGTGLEQYF.

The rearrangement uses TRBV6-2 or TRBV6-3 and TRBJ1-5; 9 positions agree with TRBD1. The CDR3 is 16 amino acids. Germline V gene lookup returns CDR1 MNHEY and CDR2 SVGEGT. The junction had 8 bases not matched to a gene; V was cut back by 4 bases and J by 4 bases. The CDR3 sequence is CASSSRTGALNQPQHF. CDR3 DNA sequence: TGTGCCAGCAGTTCTCGGACAGGGGCCCTGAATCAGCCCCAGCATTTT.

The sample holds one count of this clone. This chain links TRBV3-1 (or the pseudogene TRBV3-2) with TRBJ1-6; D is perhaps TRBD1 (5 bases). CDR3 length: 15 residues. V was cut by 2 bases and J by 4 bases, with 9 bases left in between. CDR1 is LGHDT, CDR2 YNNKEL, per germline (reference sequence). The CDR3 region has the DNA TGTGCCAGCAGCCAAACAGGATTATATAATTCACCCCTCCACTTT. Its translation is CASSQTGLYNSPLHF.

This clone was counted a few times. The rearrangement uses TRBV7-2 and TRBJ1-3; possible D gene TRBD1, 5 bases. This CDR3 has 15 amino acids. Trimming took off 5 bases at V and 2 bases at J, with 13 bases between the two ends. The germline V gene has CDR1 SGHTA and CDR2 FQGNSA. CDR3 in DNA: TGTGCCAGCAGCGAAACAGGAATGGCTGGAAACACCATATATTTT. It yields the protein CASSETGMAGNTIYF.

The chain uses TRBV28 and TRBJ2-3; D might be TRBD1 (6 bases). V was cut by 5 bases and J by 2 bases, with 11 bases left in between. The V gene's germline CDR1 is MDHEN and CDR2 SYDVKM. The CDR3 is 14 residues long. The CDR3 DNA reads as TGTGCCAGCAGTCCTCAGGGGATCACAGATACGCAGTATTTT. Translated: CASSPQGITDTQYF.

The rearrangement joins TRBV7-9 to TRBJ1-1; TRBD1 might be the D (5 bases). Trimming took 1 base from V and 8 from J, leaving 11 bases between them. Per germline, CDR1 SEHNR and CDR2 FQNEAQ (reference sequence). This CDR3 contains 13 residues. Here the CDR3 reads CASSLVAPGEAFF. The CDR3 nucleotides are TGTGCCAGCAGCTTAGTGGCCCCAGGGGAAGCTTTCTTT.